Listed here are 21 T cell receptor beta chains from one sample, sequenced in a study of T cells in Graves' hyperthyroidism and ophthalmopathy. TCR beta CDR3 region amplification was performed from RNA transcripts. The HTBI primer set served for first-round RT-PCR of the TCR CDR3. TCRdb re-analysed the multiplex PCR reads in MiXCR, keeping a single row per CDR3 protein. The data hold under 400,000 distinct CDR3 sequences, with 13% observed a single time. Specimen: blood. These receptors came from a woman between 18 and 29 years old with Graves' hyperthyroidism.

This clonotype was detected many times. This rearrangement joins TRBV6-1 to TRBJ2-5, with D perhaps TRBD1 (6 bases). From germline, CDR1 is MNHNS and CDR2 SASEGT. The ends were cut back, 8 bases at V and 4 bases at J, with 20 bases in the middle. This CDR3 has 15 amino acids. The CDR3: CASRIGGLQGETQYF. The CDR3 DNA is TGTGCCAGCCGTATAGGGGGTTTACAGGGAGAGACCCAGTACTTC.

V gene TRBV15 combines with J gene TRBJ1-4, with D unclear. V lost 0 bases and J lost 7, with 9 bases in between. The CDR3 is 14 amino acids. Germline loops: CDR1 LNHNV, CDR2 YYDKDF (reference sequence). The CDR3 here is CATSRDGQSEKLFF. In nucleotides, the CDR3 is TGTGCCACCAGCAGAGATGGCCAGAGTGAAAAACTGTTTTTT. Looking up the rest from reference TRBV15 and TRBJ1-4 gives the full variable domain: DAMVIQNPRYQVTQFGKPVTLSCSQTLNHNVMYWYQQKSSQAPKLLFHYYDKDFNNEADTPDNFQSRRPNTSFCFLDIRSPGLGDTAMYLCATSRDGQSEKLFFGSGTQLSVL.

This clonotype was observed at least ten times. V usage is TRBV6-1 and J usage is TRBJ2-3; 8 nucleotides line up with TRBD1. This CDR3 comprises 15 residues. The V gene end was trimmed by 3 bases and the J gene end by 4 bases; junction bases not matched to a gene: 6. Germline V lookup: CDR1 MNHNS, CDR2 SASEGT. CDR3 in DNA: TGTGCCAGCAGTGAGACAGGGGTTTGGGCAGATACGCAGTATTTT. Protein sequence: CASSETGVWADTQYF.

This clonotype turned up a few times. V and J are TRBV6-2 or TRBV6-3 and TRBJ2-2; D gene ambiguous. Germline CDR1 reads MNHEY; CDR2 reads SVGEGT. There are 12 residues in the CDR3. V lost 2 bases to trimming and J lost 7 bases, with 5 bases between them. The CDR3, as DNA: TGTGCCAGCAGTTACGGCAGCGGGGAGCTGTTTTTT. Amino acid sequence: CASSYGSGELFF.

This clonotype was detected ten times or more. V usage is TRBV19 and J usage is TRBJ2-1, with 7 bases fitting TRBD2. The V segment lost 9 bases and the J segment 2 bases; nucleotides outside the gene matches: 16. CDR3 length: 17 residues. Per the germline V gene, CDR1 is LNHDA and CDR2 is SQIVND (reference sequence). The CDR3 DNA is TGTGCCAGCAACGGGAGGAGAGGTAATATCCCCTACAATGAGCAGTTCTTC. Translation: CASNGRRGNIPYNEQFF.

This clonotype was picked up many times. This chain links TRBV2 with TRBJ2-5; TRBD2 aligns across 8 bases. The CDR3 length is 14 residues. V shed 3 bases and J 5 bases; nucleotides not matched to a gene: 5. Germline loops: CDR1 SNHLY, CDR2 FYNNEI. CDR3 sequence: CASSEGLVRETQYF. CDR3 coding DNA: TGTGCCAGCAGTGAGGGACTAGTACGGGAGACCCAGTACTTC. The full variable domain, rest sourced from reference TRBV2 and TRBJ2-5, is EPEVTQTPSHQVTQMGQEVILRCVPISNHLYFYWYRQILGQKVEFLVSFYNNEISEKSEIFDDQFSVERPDGSNFTLKIRSTKLEDSAMYFCASSEGLVRETQYFGPGTRLLVL.

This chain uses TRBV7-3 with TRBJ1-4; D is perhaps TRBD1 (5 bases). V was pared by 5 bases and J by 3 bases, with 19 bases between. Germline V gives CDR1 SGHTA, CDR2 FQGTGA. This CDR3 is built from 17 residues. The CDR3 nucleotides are TGTGCCAGCAGCGTAGAGGGCTCAGGGTTCTCTAATGAAAAACTGTTTTTT. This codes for CASSVEGSGFSNEKLFF.

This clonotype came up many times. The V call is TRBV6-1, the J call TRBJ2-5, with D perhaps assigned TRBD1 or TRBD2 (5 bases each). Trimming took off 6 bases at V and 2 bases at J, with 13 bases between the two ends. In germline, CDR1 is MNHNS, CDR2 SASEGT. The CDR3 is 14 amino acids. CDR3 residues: CASSFGTDQETQYF. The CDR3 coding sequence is TGTGCCAGCAGCTTTGGGACGGATCAAGAGACCCAGTACTTC.

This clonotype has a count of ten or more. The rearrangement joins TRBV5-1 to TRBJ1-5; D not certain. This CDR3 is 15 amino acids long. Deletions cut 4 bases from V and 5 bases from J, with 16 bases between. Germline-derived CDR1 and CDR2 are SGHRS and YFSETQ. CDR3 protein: CASSPYAGEYQPQHF. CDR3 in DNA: TGCGCCAGCAGCCCCTACGCTGGGGAATATCAGCCCCAGCATTTT.

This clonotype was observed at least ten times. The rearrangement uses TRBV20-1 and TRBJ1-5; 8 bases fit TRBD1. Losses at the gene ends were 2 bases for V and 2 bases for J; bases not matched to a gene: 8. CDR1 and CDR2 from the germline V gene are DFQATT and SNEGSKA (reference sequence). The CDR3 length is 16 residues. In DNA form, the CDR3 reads TGCAGTGCTAGATTCAGGGGGCGCGTCGGCAATCAGCCCCAGCATTTT. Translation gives CSARFRGRVGNQPQHF.

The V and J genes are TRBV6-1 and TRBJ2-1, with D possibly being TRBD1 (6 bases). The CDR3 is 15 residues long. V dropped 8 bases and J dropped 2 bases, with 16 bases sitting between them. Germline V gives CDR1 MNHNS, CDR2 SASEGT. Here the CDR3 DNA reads TGTGCCAGCTCAGGTCCGGGGACAACCTACAATGAGCAGTTCTTC. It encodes CASSGPGTTYNEQFF.

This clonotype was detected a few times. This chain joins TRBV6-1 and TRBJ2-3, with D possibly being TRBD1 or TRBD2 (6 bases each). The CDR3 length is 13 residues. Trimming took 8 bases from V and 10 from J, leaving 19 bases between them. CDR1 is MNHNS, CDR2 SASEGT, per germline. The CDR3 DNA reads TGTGCCAGCGGTTTTACCAGGGGAGGTCCGCAGTATTTT. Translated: CASGFTRGGPQYF.

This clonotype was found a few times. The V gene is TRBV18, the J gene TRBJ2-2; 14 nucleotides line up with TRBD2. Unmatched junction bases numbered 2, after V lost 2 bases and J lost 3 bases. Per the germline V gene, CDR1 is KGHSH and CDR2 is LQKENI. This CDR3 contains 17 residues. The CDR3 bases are TGTGCCAGCTCACCATTGGGACTAGCGGGAGACACCGGGGAGCTGTTTTTT. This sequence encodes CASSPLGLAGDTGELFF.

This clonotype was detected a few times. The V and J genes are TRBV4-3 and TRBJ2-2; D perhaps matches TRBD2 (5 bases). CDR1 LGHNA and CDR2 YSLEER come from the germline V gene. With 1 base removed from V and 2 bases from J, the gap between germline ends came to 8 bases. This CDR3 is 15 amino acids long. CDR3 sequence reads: CASSQGTANTGELFF. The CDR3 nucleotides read TGCGCCAGCAGCCAAGGGACTGCCAACACCGGGGAGCTGTTTTTT.

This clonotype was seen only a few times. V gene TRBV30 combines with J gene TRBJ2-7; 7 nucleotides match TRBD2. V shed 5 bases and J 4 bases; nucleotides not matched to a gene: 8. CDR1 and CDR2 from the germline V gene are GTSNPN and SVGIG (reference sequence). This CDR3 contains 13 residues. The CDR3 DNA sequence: TGTGCCTGGTGTCGAGCGGGGCCTTACGAGCAGTACTTC. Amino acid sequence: CAWCRAGPYEQYF. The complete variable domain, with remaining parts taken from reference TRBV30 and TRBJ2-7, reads SQTIHQWPATLVQPVGSPLSLECTVEGTSNPNLYWYRQAAGRGLQLLFYSVGIGQISSEVPQNLSASRPQDRQFILSSKKLLLSDSGFYLCAWCRAGPYEQYFGPGTRLTVT.

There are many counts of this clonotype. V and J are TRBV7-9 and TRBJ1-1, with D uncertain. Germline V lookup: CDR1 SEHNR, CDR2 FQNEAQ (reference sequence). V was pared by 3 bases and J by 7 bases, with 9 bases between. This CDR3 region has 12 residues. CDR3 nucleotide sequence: TGTGCCAGCAGCTTTGATTTCAATGAAGCTTTCTTT. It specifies CASSFDFNEAFF.

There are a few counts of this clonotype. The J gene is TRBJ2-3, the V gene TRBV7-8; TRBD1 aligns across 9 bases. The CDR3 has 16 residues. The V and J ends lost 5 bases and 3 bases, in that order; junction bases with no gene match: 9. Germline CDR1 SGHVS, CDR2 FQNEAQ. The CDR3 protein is CASSLMGQGLTDTQYF. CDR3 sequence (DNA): TGTGCCAGCAGCCTAATGGGACAGGGTCTTACAGATACGCAGTATTTT.

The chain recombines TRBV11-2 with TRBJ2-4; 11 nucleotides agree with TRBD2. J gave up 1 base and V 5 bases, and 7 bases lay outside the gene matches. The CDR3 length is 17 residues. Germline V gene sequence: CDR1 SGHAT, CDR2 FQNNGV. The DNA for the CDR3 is TGTGCCAGCAGCCGTAGCGGGAGGGCCGGGGCCAAAAACATTCAGTACTTC. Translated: CASSRSGRAGAKNIQYF.

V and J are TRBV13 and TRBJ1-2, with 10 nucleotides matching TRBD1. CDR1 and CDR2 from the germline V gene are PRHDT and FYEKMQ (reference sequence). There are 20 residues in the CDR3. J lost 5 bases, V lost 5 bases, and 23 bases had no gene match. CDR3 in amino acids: CASSPGWSGTGEAYRYGYTF. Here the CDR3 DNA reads TGTGCCAGCAGCCCCGGATGGTCCGGGACAGGGGAGGCATATCGGTATGGCTACACCTTC.

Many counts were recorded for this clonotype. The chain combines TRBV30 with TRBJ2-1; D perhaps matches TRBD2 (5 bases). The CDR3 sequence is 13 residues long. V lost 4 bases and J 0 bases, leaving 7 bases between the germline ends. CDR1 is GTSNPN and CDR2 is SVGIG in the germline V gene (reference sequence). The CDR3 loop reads CAWTGSSYNEQFF. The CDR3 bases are TGTGCCTGGACTGGGAGCTCCTACAATGAGCAGTTCTTC.

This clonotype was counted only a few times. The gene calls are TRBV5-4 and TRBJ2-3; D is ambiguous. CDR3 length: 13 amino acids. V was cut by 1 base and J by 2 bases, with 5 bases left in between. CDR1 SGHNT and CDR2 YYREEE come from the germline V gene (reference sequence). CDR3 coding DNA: TGTGCCAGCAGCTTGAGCGTCACAGATACGCAGTATTTT. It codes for CASSLSVTDTQYF. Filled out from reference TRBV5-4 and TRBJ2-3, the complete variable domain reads ETGVTQSPTHLIKTRGQQVTLRCSSQSGHNTVSWYQQALGQGPQFIFQYYREEENGRGNFPPRFSGLQFPNYSSELNVNALELDDSALYLCASSLSVTDTQYFGPGTRLTVL.